The 2 T cell receptor beta chains presented below share a single source sample, sequenced in a study of T-cell reconstitution after alpha-beta-depleted transplantation in children. Preparation of the TCRbeta library was carried out with unique molecular identifiers. TCRdb redid the calling of the PCR reads with MiXCR, one entry per CDR3 protein. The sample shows about 300,000 distinct CDR3 sequences, 10% of them seen only once. This sample comprised PBMCs, obtained before TCRalphabeta/CD19-depleted stem cell transplant. These receptor sequences come from a boy in the first two years of life with acute myeloid leukemia, due to receive a stem cell transplant.

At least ten counts were recorded for this clonotype. This chain links TRBV20-1 with TRBJ2-7, with D tentatively TRBD2 (5 bases). Trimming took 6 bases from V and 2 from J, leaving 20 bases between them. CDR3 length equals 15 residues. Germline values: CDR1 DFQATT, CDR2 SNEGSKA (reference sequence). The CDR3 reads CSAIPDGGRTYEQYF. CDR3 DNA sequence: TGCAGTGCAATCCCCGACGGAGGCAGGACCTACGAGCAGTACTTC.

This clonotype was observed at least ten times. The CDR3 here is CSVGAGGSTDTQYF. CDR3 coding DNA: TGCAGCGTTGGGGCCGGGGGCAGCACAGATACGCAGTATTTT. The chain uses TRBV29-1 and TRBJ2-3; D is perhaps TRBD1 or TRBD2 (6 bases each). CDR1 and CDR2 from the germline V gene are SQVTM and ANQGSEA. The CDR3 is 14 residues long. V was clipped by 4 bases and J by 0 bases, with 11 bases between them.